This is a list of T cell receptor beta chains from one sample in a study of T cell repertoires in cytomegalovirus infection. TCRdb called the reads again in MiXCR, with one record for every CDR3 protein. The data contain more than 110,000 distinct CDR3 sequences, around 32% of them singletons. Their target antigens are unknown. The source material was CD8+ T cells from cultured PBMCs, sampled from culture after CMV antigen stimulation. These receptors were collected from a human donor in good health (CMV status not recorded). Some clones in this sample may be carry-over from other donors' samples. CDR3s include the opening cysteine and the closing phenylalanine or tryptophan. The order of the fields is D gene, V gene, clone size, J gene, CDR3 protein, CDR3 DNA. A D gene is named only where the DNA matches it firmly. Clone size is given for some rows only: seen once, a few or many times, or a class if the clone is expanded.

NA	TRBV7-4	few	TRBJ1-4	CASSLAVSALEYQRGKLFF	TGTGCCAGCAGCTTAGCGGTTTCAGCCCTCGAATATCAGAGAGGAAAACTGTTTTTT
NA	TRBV28	NA	TRBJ2-3	CASSPSVWTQYF	TGTGCCAGCAGTCCGTCGGTTTGGACGCAGTATTTT
TRBD1	TRBV7-6	NA	TRBJ2-5	CASSIQGPRETQYF	TGTGCCAGCAGCATACAGGGGCCTCGGGAGACCCAGTACTTC
TRBD1	TRBV2	many	TRBJ1-5	CASSSPDRNFSNQPQHF	TGTGCCAGCAGTTCCCCGGACAGGAACTTTAGCAATCAGCCCCAGCATTTT
NA	TRBV7-2	NA	TRBJ2-1	CASSLGRASSYNEQFF	TGTGCCAGCAGCTTAGGTCGAGCCAGCTCCTACAATGAGCAGTTCTTC
NA	TRBV12-3/TRBV12-4	many	TRBJ1-2	CASSLNANYGYTF	TGTGCCAGCAGTTTAAACGCTAACTATGGCTACACCTTC
TRBD2	TRBV7-4	few	TRBJ2-3	CASSFGLADSTDTQYF	TGTGCCAGCAGCTTCGGACTAGCGGACAGCACAGATACGCAGTATTTT
TRBD1	TRBV28	NA	TRBJ1-1	CASSLGTANTEAFF	TGTGCCAGCAGTTTAGGGACAGCGAACACTGAAGCTTTCTTT
NA	TRBV7-3	NA	TRBJ1-6	CASSLGGGNSPLHF	TGTGCCAGCAGCTTAGGGGGAGGCAATTCACCCCTCCACTTT
NA	TRBV5-4	few	TRBJ1-1	CASSPTAGDTEAFF	TGTGCCAGCAGCCCGACCGCGGGGGACACTGAAGCTTTCTTT
NA	TRBV25-1	NA	TRBJ2-7	CASGTGKSEQYF	TGTGCCAGCGGCACGGGTAAGAGCGAGCAGTACTTC
NA	TRBV10-2	NA	TRBJ1-2	CASSESGQRDGYTF	TGCGCCAGCAGTGAGTCAGGCCAAAGGGATGGCTACACCTTC
TRBD2	TRBV5-6	NA	TRBJ2-1	CASSLESGGDNEQFF	TGTGCCAGCAGCTTGGAAAGCGGGGGGGACAATGAGCAGTTCTTC
TRBD2	TRBV7-9	many	TRBJ2-3	CASSFGLASTDTQYF	TGTGCCAGCAGCTTCGGACTAGCTAGCACAGATACGCAGTATTTT
TRBD1	TRBV19	NA	TRBJ1-1	CASSPGQGARRTEAFF	TGTGCCAGTAGTCCCGGACAGGGGGCGCGTCGCACTGAAGCTTTCTTT
TRBD2	TRBV5-4	few	TRBJ2-3	CASSSISGGGDTQYF	TGTGCCAGCAGCTCTATAAGCGGGGGTGGGGATACGCAGTATTTT
NA	TRBV15	few	TRBJ1-5	CATSRDAGSQPQHF	TGTGCCACCAGCAGAGATGCGGGTTCTCAGCCCCAGCATTTT
NA	TRBV27	NA	TRBJ2-5	CASGSSGYQETQYF	TGTGCCAGCGGATCCTCAGGGTACCAAGAGACCCAGTACTTC
TRBD2	TRBV12-3/TRBV12-4	few	TRBJ2-3	CASKETSGTDTQYF	TGTGCCAGCAAGGAGACTAGCGGCACAGATACGCAGTATTTT
NA	TRBV10-3	NA	TRBJ2-5	CAISEIFNRETQYF	TGTGCCATCAGTGAGATTTTTAATCGAGAGACCCAGTACTTC
NA	TRBV7-8	many	TRBJ2-1	CASSRVGEGPYNEQFF	TGTGCCAGCAGTCGGGTGGGCGAGGGACCATACAATGAGCAGTTCTTC
NA	TRBV20-1	NA	TRBJ2-1	CSAREPELGYEQFF	TGCAGTGCTAGGGAACCAGAGCTCGGGTACGAGCAGTTCTTC
TRBD1	TRBV12-3/TRBV12-4	many	TRBJ1-5	CASSFGTGVNQPQHF	TGTGCCAGCAGTTTCGGGACAGGGGTTAATCAGCCCCAGCATTTT
NA	TRBV19	few	TRBJ1-5	CASSLDSYSNQPQHF	TGTGCCAGTAGTCTGGACAGTTATAGCAATCAGCCCCAGCATTTT
TRBD1	TRBV7-3	NA	TRBJ1-2	CASSYLTGDGYTF	TGTGCCAGCAGCTACCTCACAGGGGACGGCTACACCTTC
NA	TRBV4-1	few	TRBJ2-1	CASSQGRNNEQFF	TGCGCCAGCAGCCAGGGCAGAAACAATGAGCAGTTCTTC
NA	TRBV5-6	NA	TRBJ1-1	CASSFLGQYMNTEAFF	TGTGCCAGCAGCTTCCTTGGGCAGTACATGAACACTGAAGCTTTCTTT
TRBD1	TRBV5-6	NA	TRBJ2-1	CASSVLQGADHNEQFF	TGTGCCAGCAGCGTACTACAGGGGGCGGACCACAATGAGCAGTTCTTC
NA	TRBV20-1	few	TRBJ2-7	CSAREWGKRDEQYF	TGCAGTGCTAGAGAGTGGGGGAAGAGGGACGAGCAGTACTTC
NA	TRBV7-3	NA	TRBJ2-7	CASSPGGGVEQYF	TGTGCCAGCAGCCCCGGAGGGGGGGTCGAGCAGTACTTC
TRBD2	TRBV11-2	NA	TRBJ2-3	CASSLFVGGGYTDTQYF	TGTGCCAGCAGCCTCTTTGTTGGGGGGGGGTACACAGATACGCAGTATTTT
NA	TRBV5-4	NA	TRBJ2-2	CASSALRDGELFF	TGTGCCAGCAGCGCTTTGCGGGACGGGGAGCTGTTTTTT
TRBD2	TRBV7-2	few	TRBJ2-5	CASSFTSGDGETQYF	TGTGCCAGCAGCTTCACTAGCGGGGACGGGGAGACCCAGTACTTC
NA	TRBV5-4	NA	TRBJ2-1	CASSPQGISEEFF	TGTGCCAGCAGCCCACAGGGAATCTCAGAGGAATTCTTC
NA	TRBV27	few	TRBJ1-1	CASSPAGNHFEAFF	TGTGCCAGCAGCCCCGCGGGGAATCACTTTGAAGCTTTCTTT
TRBD2	TRBV28	many	TRBJ2-1	CASSLADEQFF	TGTGCCAGCAGTCTAGCGGATGAGCAGTTCTTC
NA	TRBV27	NA	TRBJ1-5	CASSSAGGGGQPQHF	TGTGCCAGCAGTTCTGCTGGGGGTGGGGGTCAGCCCCAGCATTTT
TRBD2	TRBV4-1	few	TRBJ2-3	CASSDQGTSGGRTDTQYF	TGCGCCAGCAGCGACCAAGGGACTAGCGGGGGGCGCACAGATACGCAGTATTTT
NA	TRBV7-8	few	TRBJ1-5	CASSLGGVPNPYQPQHF	TGTGCCAGCAGCCTAGGGGGGGTCCCGAACCCTTATCAGCCCCAGCATTTT
NA	TRBV6-1	many	TRBJ1-1	CASSSSGGRQNTEAFF	TGTGCCAGCAGTTCCTCTGGGGGGCGACAGAACACTGAAGCTTTCTTT
TRBD2	TRBV7-8	NA	TRBJ2-5	CASSLGRLAGAFRGETQYF	TGTGCCAGCAGCCTCGGAAGGCTAGCGGGGGCGTTCCGGGGGGAGACCCAGTACTTC
NA	TRBV11-1	few	TRBJ1-1	CASSSGPHKGHENTEAFF	TGTGCCAGCAGCTCCGGGCCGCACAAAGGACATGAGAACACTGAAGCTTTCTTT
NA	TRBV29-1	NA	TRBJ1-2	CSSRVLDGYTF	TGCAGCTCCCGTGTTCTGGATGGCTACACCTTC
TRBD2	TRBV6-5	NA	TRBJ2-7	CASSTGLAGYEQYF	TGTGCCAGCAGTACGGGACTAGCGGGGTACGAGCAGTACTTC
TRBD1	TRBV11-2	few	TRBJ2-3	CASSYPRTGGLDTQYF	TGTGCCAGCAGCTACCCGAGGACAGGGGGCCTTGATACGCAGTATTTT
NA	TRBV18	NA	TRBJ1-1	CASSPEIVGTLNTEAFF	TGTGCCAGCTCGCCCGAAATCGTAGGGACTTTGAACACTGAAGCTTTCTTT
NA	TRBV12-3/TRBV12-4	NA	TRBJ1-4	CASSFREKLFF	TGTGCCAGCAGTTTTAGGGAAAAACTGTTTTTT
NA	TRBV7-8	few	TRBJ1-5	CASSQGTAPSNQPQHF	TGTGCCAGCAGCCAGGGGACGGCCCCTAGCAATCAGCCCCAGCATTTT
NA	TRBV19	NA	TRBJ2-5	CASTQTFRTGETQYF	TGTGCCAGTACCCAGACATTCCGGACGGGAGAGACCCAGTACTTC
TRBD2	TRBV29-1	NA	TRBJ2-1	CSVEGGSGASSYNEQFF	TGCAGCGTTGAAGGCGGGAGCGGGGCGAGCTCCTACAATGAGCAGTTCTTC
NA	TRBV29-1	NA	TRBJ1-1	CSVQEENTEAFF	TGCAGCGTTCAAGAGGAGAACACTGAAGCTTTCTTT
NA	TRBV5-1	NA	TRBJ1-1	CASRVASDTEAFF	TGCGCCAGCAGAGTCGCCTCTGACACTGAAGCTTTCTTT
NA	TRBV2	many	TRBJ1-1	CASSVRGGANTEAFF	TGTGCCAGCAGTGTTAGGGGGGGAGCGAACACTGAAGCTTTCTTT
NA	TRBV19	many	TRBJ2-1	CATTDKRAGNEQFF	TGTGCCACTACCGACAAAAGGGCGGGGAATGAGCAGTTCTTC
NA	TRBV20-1	NA	TRBJ2-7	CSATAGDFTYEQYF	TGCAGTGCCACCGCCGGGGACTTTACCTACGAGCAGTACTTC
TRBD1	TRBV7-2	medium-sized	TRBJ2-7	CASSPDRGRYEQYF	TGTGCCAGCAGCCCGGACAGGGGAAGGTACGAGCAGTACTTC
NA	TRBV28	many	TRBJ1-5	CASSAALPGPQHF	TGTGCCAGCAGTGCCGCGCTCCCGGGGCCCCAGCATTTT
TRBD2	TRBV7-9	few	TRBJ2-7	CASSPLLGGGDVEQYF	TGTGCCAGCAGCCCGCTGCTGGGCGGGGGGGATGTCGAGCAGTACTTC
TRBD2	TRBV7-6	NA	TRBJ2-1	CASSLETGGNEQFF	TGTGCCAGCAGCTTAGAGACGGGGGGAAATGAGCAGTTCTTC